This T cell receptor beta chain was sequenced in a study of shared clonotypes between healthy human individuals. Overall study context: Ranging from 18 to 49 in age, donors were a couple of women and three men. Broader study findings: What rarefaction showed was incomplete sorted-subset sequencing despite large depth.

On this clone itself: Antigen specificity is unknown.

With V trimmed by 4 bases and J by 0 bases, 3 bases remained unmatched. Per germline, CDR1 SGHDT and CDR2 YYEEEE. The CDR3 is made up of 16 amino acids. CD4+ cells underwent separation, giving CD45RA+ naive and CD45RA-negative memory subsets. It was across several immunoSEQ plates that each subset's genomic DNA was evenly split. The data were produced by immunoSEQ multiplex PCR, yet TCRdb's version contains in-frame clones alone and is incomplete. Seen here are about 2.4 million clones, approximately 94% observed once, and the top ten hold approximately 0.35%. This chain uses TRBV5-6 with TRBJ2-3; TRBD2 aligns across 12 bases. The TCR comes from a man younger than 35 in good health. Some clones in this sample may be carry-over from other donors' samples. Sequenced sample: naive CD4+ T cells from PBMCs. The sample's subset: CD45RA+ positively selected. The CDR3 loop reads CASSPGTSGSTDTQYF. The CDR3 DNA is TGTGCCAGCAGCCCGGGGACTAGCGGGAGCACAGATACGCAGTATTTT.